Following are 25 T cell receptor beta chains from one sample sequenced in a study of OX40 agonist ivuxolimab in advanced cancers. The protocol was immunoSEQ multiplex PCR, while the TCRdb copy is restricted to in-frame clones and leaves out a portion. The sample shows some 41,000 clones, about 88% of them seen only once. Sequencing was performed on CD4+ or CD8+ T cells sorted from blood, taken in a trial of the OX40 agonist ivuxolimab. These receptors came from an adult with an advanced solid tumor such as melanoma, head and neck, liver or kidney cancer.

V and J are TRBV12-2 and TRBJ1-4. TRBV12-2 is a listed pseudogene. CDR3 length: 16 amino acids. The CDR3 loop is CASRLEGNATNEKLFF. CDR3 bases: TGTGCAAGTCGCTTAGAAGGGAATGCAACTAATGAAAAACTGTTTTTT.

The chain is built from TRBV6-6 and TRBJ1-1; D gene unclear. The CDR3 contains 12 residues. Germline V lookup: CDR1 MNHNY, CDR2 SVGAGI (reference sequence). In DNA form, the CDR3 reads TGTGAGGCTGCCCGGGTGAACACTGAAGCTTTCTTT. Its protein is CEAARVNTEAFF.

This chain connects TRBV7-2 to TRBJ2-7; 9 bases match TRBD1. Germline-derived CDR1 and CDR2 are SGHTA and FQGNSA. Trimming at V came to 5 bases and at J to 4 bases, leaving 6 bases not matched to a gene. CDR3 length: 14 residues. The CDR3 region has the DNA TGTGCCAGCAGCCCCGGGACAGGGACGTACGAGCAGTACTTC. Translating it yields CASSPGTGTYEQYF.

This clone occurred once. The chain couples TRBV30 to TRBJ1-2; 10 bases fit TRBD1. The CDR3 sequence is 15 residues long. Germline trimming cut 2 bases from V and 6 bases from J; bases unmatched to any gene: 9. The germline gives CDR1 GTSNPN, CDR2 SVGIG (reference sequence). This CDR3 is CAWSKKGQGGHGYTF. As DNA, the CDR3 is TGTGCCTGGAGTAAAAAAGGACAGGGGGGTCATGGCTACACCTTC.

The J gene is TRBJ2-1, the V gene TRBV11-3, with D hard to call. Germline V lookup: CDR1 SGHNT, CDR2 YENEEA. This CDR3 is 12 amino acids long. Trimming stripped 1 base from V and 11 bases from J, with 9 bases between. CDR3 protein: CASSLGPRQQFF. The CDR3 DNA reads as TGTGCCAGCAGCTTAGGACCCAGGCAGCAGTTCTTC.

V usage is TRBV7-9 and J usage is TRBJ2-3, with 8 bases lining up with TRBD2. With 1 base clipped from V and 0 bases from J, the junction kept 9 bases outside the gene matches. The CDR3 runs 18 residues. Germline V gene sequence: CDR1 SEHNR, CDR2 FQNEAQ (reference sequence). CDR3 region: CASSLDLAGIASTDTQYF. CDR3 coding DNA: TGTGCCAGCAGCTTAGACCTAGCGGGTATTGCAAGCACAGATACGCAGTATTTT.

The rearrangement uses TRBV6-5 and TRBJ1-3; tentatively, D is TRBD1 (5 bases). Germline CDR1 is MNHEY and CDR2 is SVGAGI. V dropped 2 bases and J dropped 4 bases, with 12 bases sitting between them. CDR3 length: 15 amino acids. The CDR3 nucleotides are TGTGCCAGCAGTTACGAGGGGCTTGCCGGAAACACCATATATTTT. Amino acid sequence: CASSYEGLAGNTIYF.

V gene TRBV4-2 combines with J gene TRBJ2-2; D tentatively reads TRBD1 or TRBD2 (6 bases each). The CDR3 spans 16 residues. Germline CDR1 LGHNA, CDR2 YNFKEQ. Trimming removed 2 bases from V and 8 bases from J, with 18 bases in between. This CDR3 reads CASSQKVQGRPGELFF. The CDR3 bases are TGTGCCAGCAGCCAAAAGGTTCAGGGGAGGCCAGGGGAGCTGTTTTTT.

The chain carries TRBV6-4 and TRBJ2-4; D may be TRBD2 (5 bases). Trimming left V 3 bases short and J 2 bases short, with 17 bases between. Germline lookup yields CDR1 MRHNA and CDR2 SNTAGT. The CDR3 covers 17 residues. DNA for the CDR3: TGTGCCAGCAGTGAGGAGGCCGGACCCAATCCCAAAAACATTCAGTACTTC. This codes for CASSEEAGPNPKNIQYF.

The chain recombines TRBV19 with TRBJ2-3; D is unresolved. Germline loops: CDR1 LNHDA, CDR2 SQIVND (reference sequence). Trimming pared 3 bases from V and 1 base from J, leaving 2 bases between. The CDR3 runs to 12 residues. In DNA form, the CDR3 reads TGTGCCAGTAGTATGGGCACAGATACGCAGTATTTT. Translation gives CASSMGTDTQYF.

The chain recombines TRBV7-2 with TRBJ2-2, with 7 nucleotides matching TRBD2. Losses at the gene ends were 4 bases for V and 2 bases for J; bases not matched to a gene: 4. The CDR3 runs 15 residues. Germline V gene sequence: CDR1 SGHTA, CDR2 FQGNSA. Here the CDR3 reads CASSSSGGNTGELFF. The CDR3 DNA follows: TGTGCCAGCAGCTCTAGCGGAGGCAACACCGGGGAGCTGTTTTTT.

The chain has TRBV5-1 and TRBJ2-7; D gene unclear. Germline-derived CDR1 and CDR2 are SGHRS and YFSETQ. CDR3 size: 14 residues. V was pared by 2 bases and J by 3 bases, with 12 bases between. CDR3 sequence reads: CASSFGPIGYEQYF. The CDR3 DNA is TGCGCCAGCAGCTTCGGTCCGATCGGCTACGAGCAGTACTTC. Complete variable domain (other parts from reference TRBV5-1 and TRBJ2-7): KAGVTQTPRYLIKTRGQQVTLSCSPISGHRSVSWYQQTPGQGLQFLFEYFSETQRNKGNFPGRFSGRQFSNSRSEMNVSTLELGDSALYLCASSFGPIGYEQYFGPGTRLTVT.

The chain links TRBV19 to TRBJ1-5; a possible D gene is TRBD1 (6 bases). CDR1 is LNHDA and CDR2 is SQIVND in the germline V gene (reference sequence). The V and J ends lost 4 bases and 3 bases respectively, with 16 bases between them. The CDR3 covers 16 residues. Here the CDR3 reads CASSTHPGQDNQPQHF. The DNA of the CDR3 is TGTGCCAGTAGTACCCATCCGGGACAAGACAATCAGCCCCAGCATTTT.

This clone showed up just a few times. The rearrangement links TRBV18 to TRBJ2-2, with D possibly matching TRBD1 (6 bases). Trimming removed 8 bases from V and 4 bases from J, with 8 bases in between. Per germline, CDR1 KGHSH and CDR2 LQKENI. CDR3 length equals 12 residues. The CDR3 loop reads CASGQLTGELFF. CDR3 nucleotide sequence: TGTGCCAGCGGACAGCTCACCGGGGAGCTGTTTTTT.

The CDR3 loop is CASQGQGNSPLHF. The DNA of the CDR3 is TGTGCCAGCCAGGGACAGGGAAATTCACCCCTCCACTTT. The chain has TRBV6-5 and TRBJ1-6, with 9 bases that match TRBD1. Germline CDR1 reads MNHEY; CDR2 reads SVGAGI. The trim removed 8 bases at V and 7 bases at J, leaving 3 bases unmatched. This CDR3 comprises 13 residues.

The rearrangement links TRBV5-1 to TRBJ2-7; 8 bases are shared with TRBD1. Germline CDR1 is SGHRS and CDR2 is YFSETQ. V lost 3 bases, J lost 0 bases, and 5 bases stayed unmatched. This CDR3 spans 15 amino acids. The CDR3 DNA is TGCGCCAGCAGCTCAGGGGGCCTCCCCTCCTACGAGCAGTACTTC. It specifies CASSSGGLPSYEQYF. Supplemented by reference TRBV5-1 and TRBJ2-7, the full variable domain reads KAGVTQTPRYLIKTRGQQVTLSCSPISGHRSVSWYQQTPGQGLQFLFEYFSETQRNKGNFPGRFSGRQFSNSRSEMNVSTLELGDSALYLCASSSGGLPSYEQYFGPGTRLTVT.

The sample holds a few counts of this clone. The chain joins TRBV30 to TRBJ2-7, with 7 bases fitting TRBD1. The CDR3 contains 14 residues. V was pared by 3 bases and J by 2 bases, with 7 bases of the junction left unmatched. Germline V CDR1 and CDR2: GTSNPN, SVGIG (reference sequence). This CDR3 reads CAWRPLTGPYEQYF. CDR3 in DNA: TGTGCCTGGAGGCCCCTGACAGGGCCCTACGAGCAGTACTTC.

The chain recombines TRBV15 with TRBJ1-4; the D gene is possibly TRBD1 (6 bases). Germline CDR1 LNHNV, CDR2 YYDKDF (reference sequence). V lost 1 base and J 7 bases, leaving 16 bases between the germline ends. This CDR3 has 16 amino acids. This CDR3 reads CATSRARGGAGEKLFF. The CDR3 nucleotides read TGTGCCACCAGCAGAGCCCGTGGGGGGGCGGGTGAAAAACTGTTTTTT.

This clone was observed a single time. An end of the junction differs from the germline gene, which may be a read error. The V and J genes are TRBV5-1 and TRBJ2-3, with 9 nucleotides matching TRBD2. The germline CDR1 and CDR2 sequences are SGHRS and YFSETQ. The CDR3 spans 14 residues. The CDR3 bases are TGCGCCAGCAACTTGGTAGCGGGAGTGGATACGCAGTATTTT. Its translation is CASNLVAGVDTQYF.

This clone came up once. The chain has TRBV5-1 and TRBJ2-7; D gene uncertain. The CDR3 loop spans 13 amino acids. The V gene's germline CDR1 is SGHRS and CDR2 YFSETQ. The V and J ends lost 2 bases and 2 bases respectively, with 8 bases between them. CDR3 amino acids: CASSFRATYEQYF. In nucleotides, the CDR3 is TGCGCCAGCAGCTTTCGAGCCACCTACGAGCAGTACTTC.

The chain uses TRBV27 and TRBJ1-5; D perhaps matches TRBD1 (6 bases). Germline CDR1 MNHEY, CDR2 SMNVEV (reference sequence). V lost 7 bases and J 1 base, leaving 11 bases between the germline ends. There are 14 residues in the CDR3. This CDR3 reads CASTRGGSNQPQHF. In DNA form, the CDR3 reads TGTGCCAGCACCCGGGGGGGCAGCAATCAGCCCCAGCATTTT.

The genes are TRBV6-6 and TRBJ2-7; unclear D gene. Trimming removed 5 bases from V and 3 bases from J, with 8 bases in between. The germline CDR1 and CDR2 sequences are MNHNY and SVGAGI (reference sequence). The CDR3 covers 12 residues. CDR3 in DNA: TGTGCCAGCAGTCAACTCCGCTACGAGCAGTACTTC. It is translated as CASSQLRYEQYF.

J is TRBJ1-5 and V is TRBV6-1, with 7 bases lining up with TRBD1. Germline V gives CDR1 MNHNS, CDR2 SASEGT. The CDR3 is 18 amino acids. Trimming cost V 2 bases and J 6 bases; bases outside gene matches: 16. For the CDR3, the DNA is TGTGCCAGCAGTGAAAACCCTAGGGGGCAGGGGACCGCTCAGCCCCAGCATTTT. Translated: CASSENPRGQGTAQPQHF.

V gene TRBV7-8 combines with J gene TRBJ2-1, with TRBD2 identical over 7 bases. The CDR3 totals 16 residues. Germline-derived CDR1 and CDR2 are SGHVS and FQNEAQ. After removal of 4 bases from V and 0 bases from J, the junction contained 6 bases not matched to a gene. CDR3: CASSSRRGSSYNEQFF. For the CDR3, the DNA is TGTGCCAGCAGCTCCCGCCGCGGGAGCTCCTACAATGAGCAGTTCTTC.

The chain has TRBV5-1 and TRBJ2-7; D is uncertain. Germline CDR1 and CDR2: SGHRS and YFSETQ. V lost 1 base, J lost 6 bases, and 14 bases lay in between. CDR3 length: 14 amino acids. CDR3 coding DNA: TGCGCCAGCAGCTTGTTGTCCAGTCTTCCCGAGCAGTACTTC. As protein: CASSLLSSLPEQYF.